This T cell receptor (beta chain) was retrieved from a study of T cell repertoires in cytomegalovirus infection. Whole-study context: In public TCR beta signatures, there were indications of both CMV infection and matching HLA type.

TCRdb recomputed calls from the reads with MiXCR, one row per CDR3 protein. The data hold around 120,000 distinct CDR3 sequences, with roughly 9% observed a single time. Trimming took 6 bases from V and 0 from J, leaving 12 bases between them. The CDR3 runs to 15 residues. This clonotype was detected many times. As yet, its antigen is unknown. Study findings and constraints: What dominated the ex vivo response were HLA-C-restricted CMV-specific TCR beta clonotypes. The cumulative frequency of public TCR beta families distinguished individuals who carried CMV together with the relevant HLA.

This receptor was identified in a human donor in good health (CMV status not recorded). Some clones in this sample may be carry-over from other donors' samples. The genes are TRBV12-3 or TRBV12-4 and TRBJ1-5; D is unresolved. Sequencing was done on a sample of PBMCs. DNA of the CDR3: TGTGCCAGCAGCCCCCAGGACTTTAGCAATCAGCCCCAGCATTTT. Amino acid sequence: CASSPQDFSNQPQHF.